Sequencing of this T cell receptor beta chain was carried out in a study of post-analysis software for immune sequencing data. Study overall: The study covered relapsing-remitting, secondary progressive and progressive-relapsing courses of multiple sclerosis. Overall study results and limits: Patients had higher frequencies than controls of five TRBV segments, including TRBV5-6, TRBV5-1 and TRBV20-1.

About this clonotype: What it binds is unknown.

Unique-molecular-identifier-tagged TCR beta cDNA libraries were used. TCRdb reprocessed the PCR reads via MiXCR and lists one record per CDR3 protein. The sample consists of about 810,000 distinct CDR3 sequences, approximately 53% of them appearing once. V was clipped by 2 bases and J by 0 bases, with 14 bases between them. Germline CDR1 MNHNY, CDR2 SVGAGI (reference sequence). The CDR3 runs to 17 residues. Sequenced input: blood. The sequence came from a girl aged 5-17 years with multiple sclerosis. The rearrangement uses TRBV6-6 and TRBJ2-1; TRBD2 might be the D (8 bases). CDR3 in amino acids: CASSYDGRDSSYNEQFF. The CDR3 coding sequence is TGTGCCAGCAGTTACGACGGGAGGGACAGCTCCTACAATGAGCAGTTCTTC.